A selection of T cell receptor beta chains follows, all from one sample in a study of cytomegalovirus exposure and HLA in healthy donors. The data were produced by immunoSEQ multiplex PCR, yet TCRdb's version contains in-frame clones alone and is incomplete. This repertoire shows roughly 130,000 clones, over 70% found once; its top ten account for under 4.5%. The sequenced sample was PBMCs. The receptors come from a woman aged 40 to 50 in good health and CMV-seronegative. CDR3s include the opening cysteine and the closing phenylalanine or tryptophan. D genes are given only for firm matches. Size is omitted from some rows. Given values are once, few, many or a class for expanded clones.

len	d_gene	v_gene	j_gene	abundance	CDR3nt	CDR3aa
11	TRBD1	TRBV29-1	TRBJ1-1	NA	TGCAGCGGGGACAGGAACACTGAAGCTTTCTTT	CSGDRNTEAFF
15	TRBD1	TRBV9	TRBJ2-6	NA	TGTGCCAGCGATTTAACAGGGGCCGGGGCCAACGTCCTGACTTTC	CASDLTGAGANVLTF
16	TRBD1	TRBV6-5	TRBJ1-2	NA	TGTGCCAGCAGTTACTCGAAGGACAGGGGACCGTATGGCTACACCTTC	CASSYSKDRGPYGYTF
15	TRBD2	TRBV2	TRBJ2-7	NA	TGTGCCAGCAGAGCTGGGCTAGCGGAGTCCTACGAGCAGTACTTC	CASRAGLAESYEQYF
14	TRBD1	TRBV19	TRBJ1-5	NA	TGTGCCAGTAGCTTGACAGGGGGCGGTCAGCCCCAGCATTTT	CASSLTGGGQPQHF
13	NA	TRBV5-5	TRBJ1-1	once	TGTGCCAGCAACGACTTGGGTGGGTACTTAGCTTTCTTT	CASNDLGGYLAFF
14	NA	TRBV19	TRBJ1-6	NA	TGTGCCAGTAGTTCGACAGGAGAAATATCACCCCTCCACTTT	CASSSTGEISPLHF
16	TRBD2	TRBV28	TRBJ2-5	NA	TGTGCCAGCAGTTTGGAGTTAGCGGGCTTCCAAGAGACCCAGTACTTC	CASSLELAGFQETQYF
14	NA	TRBV2	TRBJ2-3	NA	TGTGCCAGCAGTCAACTAGTCCCCACAGATACGCAGTATTTT	CASSQLVPTDTQYF
13	NA	TRBV15	TRBJ1-1	NA	TGTGCCACCAGCAGAGGCCGGGACACTGAAGCTTTCTTT	CATSRGRDTEAFF
18	TRBD2	TRBV27	TRBJ2-2	NA	TGTGCCAGCAGTCTGGGACTAGCGGGAGGGCTGAACACCGGGGAGCTGTTTTTT	CASSLGLAGGLNTGELFF
15	NA	TRBV5-6	TRBJ2-7	NA	TGTGCCAGCAGCCGCGTTAGCCAGGGGACCTACGAGCAGTACTTC	CASSRVSQGTYEQYF
14	NA	TRBV9	TRBJ1-1	NA	TGTGCCAGCAGCGTAGTGGGTGCGGGCACTGAAGCTTTCTTT	CASSVVGAGTEAFF
15	NA	TRBV7-2	TRBJ1-1	NA	TGTGCCAGCAGCTTCAACGACGCGGGGCACACTGAAGCTTTCTTT	CASSFNDAGHTEAFF
13	NA	TRBV7-6	TRBJ1-1	few	TGTGCCAGCAGCCCCAGCAGGGACACTGAAGCTTTCTTT	CASSPSRDTEAFF
15	TRBD2	TRBV7-9	TRBJ2-1	NA	TGTGCCAGCAGCCAAGGGACTAGCAGCTACAATGAGCAGTTCTTC	CASSQGTSSYNEQFF
16	TRBD1	TRBV7-9	TRBJ1-4	once	TGTGCCAGCAGCCGCCGACAGGGAGCAACTAATGAAAAACTGTTTTTT	CASSRRQGATNEKLFF
15	NA	TRBV4-3	TRBJ1-4	NA	TGCGCCAGCAGCCAAGAAATCAGTCGAAATGAAAAACTGTTTTTT	CASSQEISRNEKLFF
16	NA	TRBV12-5	TRBJ1-1	NA	TGTGCTAGTGGTTTGGCCGAGGGAGGGGGTTCCACTGAAGCTTTCTTT	CASGLAEGGGSTEAFF
17	TRBD2	TRBV7-2	TRBJ2-2	NA	TGTGCCAGCAGCCACCCGGGGGGACTCGCGAACACCGGGGAGCTGTTTTTT	CASSHPGGLANTGELFF
16	TRBD2	TRBV4-3	TRBJ2-1	once	TGCGCCAGCAGCCAAGGGGTAGCGGGGGCCTCCAATGAGCAGTTCTTC	CASSQGVAGASNEQFF
12	NA	TRBV7-2	TRBJ1-2	NA	TGTGCCAGCAGCATCCTCAGACAAAAAGGGGACTTC	CASSILRQKGDF
15	NA	TRBV18	TRBJ1-6	NA	TGTGCCAGCTCATCGGACAGACTCTATAATTCACCCCTCCACTTT	CASSSDRLYNSPLHF
12	NA	TRBV19	TRBJ1-5	few	TGTGCCAGTAGTACAGGGATTCAGCCCCAGCATTTT	CASSTGIQPQHF
15	TRBD1	TRBV5-1	TRBJ1-1	NA	TGCGCCAGCAGCTTGGCCCCGGGACAGTACACTGAAGCTTTCTTT	CASSLAPGQYTEAFF
12	NA	TRBV6-1	TRBJ2-1	NA	TGTGCCAGCAGTGGAAGTTTCGGTGAGCAGTTCTTC	CASSGSFGEQFF
15	NA	TRBV27	TRBJ2-7	NA	TGTGCCAGCACCTCCCTAAGGGGCCTACCCTACGAGCAGTACTTC	CASTSLRGLPYEQYF
15	NA	TRBV19	TRBJ2-7	NA	TGTGCCAGTAGTATAGCGGGACTTCTCACCTACGAGCAGTACTTC	CASSIAGLLTYEQYF
12	NA	TRBV2	TRBJ1-4	NA	TGTGCCAGCAGTGACCGGGACACCAATCCGAGTTTT	CASSDRDTNPSF
14	NA	TRBV28	TRBJ2-2	NA	TGTGCCAGCAGTCCCCAGGGAACCCGCGGGGAGCTGTTTTTT	CASSPQGTRGELFF
11	NA	TRBV6-1	TRBJ1-2	NA	TGTGCCAGCAGTGACCTGGACAGCCTTCGGTTC	CASSDLDSLRF
12	NA	TRBV19	TRBJ2-5	NA	TGTGCCAGTAGTATAAGAGGCGAGACCCAGTACTTC	CASSIRGETQYF
13	TRBD1	TRBV18	TRBJ1-1	NA	TGTGCCAGCTCCCTACAGGGGGCCGCTGAAGCTTTCTTT	CASSLQGAAEAFF
13	NA	TRBV27	TRBJ2-1	NA	TGTGCCAGCAGTTCGGGACTGTACAATGAGCAGTTCTTC	CASSSGLYNEQFF
16	NA	TRBV10-2	TRBJ2-3	NA	TGCGCCAGCAGTGAGAGGGGGGGGGCCCCCACAGATACGCAGTATTTT	CASSERGGAPTDTQYF
12	NA	TRBV7-9	TRBJ1-1	NA	TGTGCCAGCAGCCCCGGGAGACTTGAAGCTTTCTTT	CASSPGRLEAFF
15	TRBD2	TRBV7-2	TRBJ2-1	once	TGTGCCAGCAGCCGCGGGCTAGCGGGCAACAATGAGCAGTTCTTC	CASSRGLAGNNEQFF
14	NA	TRBV29-1	TRBJ2-6	NA	TGCAGCGTTGAACGGAGCTCTGGGGCCAACGTCCTGACTTTC	CSVERSSGANVLTF
17	TRBD2	TRBV6-1	TRBJ2-3	NA	TGTGCCAGCAGTGAAGCGTCGGGGGGGGCAGTCACAGATACGCAGTATTTT	CASSEASGGAVTDTQYF
15	NA	TRBV6-5	TRBJ2-2	NA	TGTGCCAGCAGCCTCATCGGACTAAAGATCGGGGAGCTGTTTTTT	CASSLIGLKIGELFF
16	NA	TRBV4-3	TRBJ1-1	NA	TGCGCCAGCAGCCACATACAGGGAGGGGGGAACACTGAAGCTTTCTTT	CASSHIQGGGNTEAFF
16	TRBD2	TRBV7-8	TRBJ2-3	NA	TGTGCCAGCAGCTTAGGAGCTAGCGGGAGGTGGGATACGCAGTATTTT	CASSLGASGRWDTQYF
14	TRBD1	TRBV5-6	TRBJ1-5	NA	TGTGCCAGCAGCCGTACAGGGGGCAATCAGCCCCAGCATTTT	CASSRTGGNQPQHF
14	NA	TRBV7-3	TRBJ2-5	NA	TGTGCCAGCAGCCGGACCGGGGATTTTGGGACCCAGTACTTC	CASSRTGDFGTQYF
15	NA	TRBV18	TRBJ1-1	NA	TGTGCCAGCTCACCACCCCCTGGGAGGAACACTGAAGCTTTCTTT	CASSPPPGRNTEAFF
15	TRBD2	TRBV4-3	TRBJ2-7	few	TGCGCCAGCAGCCAAGTTGCTAGCGGGGGCGGGGAGCAGTACTTC	CASSQVASGGGEQYF
14	NA	TRBV6-6	TRBJ1-1	NA	TGTGCCAGCAGCATACAGGGAGTAAGGACTGAAGCTTTCTTT	CASSIQGVRTEAFF
17	NA	TRBV4-3	TRBJ2-3	NA	TGCGCCAGCAGCCAAGAAGGGTTTGGACGGGGTCAGGATACGCAGTATTTT	CASSQEGFGRGQDTQYF
14	TRBD1	TRBV5-1	TRBJ2-7	NA	TGCGCCAGCAGCCTCACAGGGGGAACCTACGAGCAGTACTTC	CASSLTGGTYEQYF
12	NA	TRBV14	TRBJ1-3	NA	TGTGCCAGCAGACTGGGCGGAAACACCATATATTTT	CASRLGGNTIYF
15	NA	TRBV10-2	TRBJ1-3	NA	TGCGCCAGCGGGGTGGGACAAAGCTCTGGAAACACCATATATTTT	CASGVGQSSGNTIYF
15	TRBD1	TRBV7-2	TRBJ1-2	NA	TGTGCCAGCAGCCCCGACAGGGGATCTAACTATGGCTACACCTTC	CASSPDRGSNYGYTF
16	TRBD1	TRBV4-1	TRBJ2-5	NA	TGCGCCAGCAGTCAAATTAGGACAGGGGGCATGGAGACCCAGTACTTC	CASSQIRTGGMETQYF